The clone carrying this TCR beta chain was observed at least ten times. The library came from three nested PCR rounds adapted from ARM-PCR protocols. From the multiplex PCR reads, TCRdb called clonotypes with MiXCR, one entry per CDR3 protein. The table has some 70,000 distinct CDR3 sequences, around 70% seen once; the top ten hold 25% to 30%. This specimen belongs to a study of tumor and adjacent non-tumor tissue in lung cancer. This sample's RNA came from whole unsorted tissue. The normal lung tissue was taken more than 3 cm from the tumor edge. CDR1 and CDR2 from the germline V gene are SQVTM and ANQGSEA. This CDR3 has 13 residues. V shed 8 bases, J shed 3 bases, and the junction held 7 bases outside the gene matches.

The TCR sequence derives from a woman in her 50s with non-small cell lung cancer. The sequencing input was distant non-tumor lung tissue. The rearrangement joins TRBV29-1 to TRBJ2-1, with 7 positions matching TRBD1. The CDR3 here is CSIRGLDYNEQFF. In nucleotides, the CDR3 is TGCAGCATAAGGGGGCTTGACTACAATGAGCAGTTCTTC.